The T cell receptor (beta chain) under discussion was sequenced for a study of T cells after posttransplantation cyclophosphamide. Libraries were prepared by immunoSEQ multiplex PCR; TCRdb keeps only in-frame clonotypes and omits some of them. The profile shows around 7,100 clones, roughly four fifths of them singletons. The CDR3 has 17 amino acids. Germline V gene data show CDR1 as LGHNA and CDR2 as YSLEER. V shed 4 bases, J shed 2 bases, and the junction held 9 bases outside the gene matches. A marrow graft followed busulfan-fludarabine conditioning, with cyclophosphamide on days +3 and +4. Findings of the study overall: Tissue-infiltrating T cells from skin or gut overlapped little with blood T cells. Recipient CMV seropositivity and CMV reactivation strongly tracked TRB clonality.

For this clone: What it binds is not known.

The receptor's source is a male patient younger than 45 who received an allogeneic stem cell transplant from a related donor, was CMV-positive, and had acute GVHD only. Some T cells may be the graft donor's. This chain links TRBV4-3 with TRBJ2-2; 8 bases align to TRBD2. Sequences were derived from PBMCs, sampled less than 1,500 days after allogeneic stem cell transplant with posttransplant cyclophosphamide. The CDR3 DNA sequence: TGCGCCAGCAGCCGACATTCGGGGGGGGATAACACCGGGGAGCTGTTTTTT. Its translation is CASSRHSGGDNTGELFF.